This TCR beta chain was identified during a study of cytomegalovirus exposure and HLA in healthy donors. Findings of the study overall: Available immune exposure information covered CMV serostatus only. One later analysis reportedly identified an Asian-associated ancestry cluster that showed fewer N-insertions than the approximately 710-donor mean.

To note about this clone: Its antigen is unknown.

Trimming left V 5 bases short and J 0 bases short, with 13 bases between. This CDR3 has 15 residues. Germline values: CDR1 MNHEY, CDR2 SMNVEV (reference sequence). PCR amplification relied on 60 Vbeta primers (plus 13 Jbeta primers). Sequenced by immunoSEQ multiplex PCR; TCRdb stores in-frame clones only, minus some. Of around 130,000 clones in the sample, 77% were seen once. This clonotype originated in a man younger than 35 in good health and CMV-seropositive. This chain links TRBV27 with TRBJ1-1, with TRBD1 as a possible D gene (6 bases). Input material: PBMCs. CDR3 sequence reads: CASSRTAKMNTEAFF. The CDR3 nucleotides are TGTGCCAGCAGTCGGACAGCTAAAATGAACACTGAAGCTTTCTTT.